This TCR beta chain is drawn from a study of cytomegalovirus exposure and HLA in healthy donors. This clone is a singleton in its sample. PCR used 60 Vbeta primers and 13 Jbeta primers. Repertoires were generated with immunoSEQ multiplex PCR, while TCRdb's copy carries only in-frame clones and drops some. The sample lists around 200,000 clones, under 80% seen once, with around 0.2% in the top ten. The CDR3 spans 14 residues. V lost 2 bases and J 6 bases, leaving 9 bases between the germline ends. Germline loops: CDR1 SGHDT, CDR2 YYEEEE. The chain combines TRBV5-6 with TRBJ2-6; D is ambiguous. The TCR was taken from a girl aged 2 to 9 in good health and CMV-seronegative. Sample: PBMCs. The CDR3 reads CASSFAGVANVLTF. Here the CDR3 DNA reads TGTGCCAGCAGCTTTGCAGGTGTGGCCAACGTCCTGACTTTC.